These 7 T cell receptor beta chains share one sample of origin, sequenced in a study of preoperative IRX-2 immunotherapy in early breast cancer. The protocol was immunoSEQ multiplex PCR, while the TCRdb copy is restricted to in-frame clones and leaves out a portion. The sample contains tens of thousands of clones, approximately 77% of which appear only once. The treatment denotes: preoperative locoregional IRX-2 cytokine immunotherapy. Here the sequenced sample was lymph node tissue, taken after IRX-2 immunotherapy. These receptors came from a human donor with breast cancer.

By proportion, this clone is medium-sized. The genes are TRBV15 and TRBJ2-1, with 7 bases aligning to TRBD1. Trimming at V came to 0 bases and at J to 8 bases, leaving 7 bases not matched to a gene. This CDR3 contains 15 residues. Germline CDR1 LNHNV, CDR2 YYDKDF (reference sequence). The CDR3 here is CATSRDRQGYHEQFF. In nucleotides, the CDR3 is TGTGCCACCAGCAGAGACCGACAGGGATACCATGAGCAGTTCTTC.

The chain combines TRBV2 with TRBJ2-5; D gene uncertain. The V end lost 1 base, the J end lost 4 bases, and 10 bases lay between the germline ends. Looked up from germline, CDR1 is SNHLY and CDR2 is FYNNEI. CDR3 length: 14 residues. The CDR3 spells CASSEGRYGETQYF. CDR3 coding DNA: TGTGCCAGCAGTGAAGGAAGGTACGGAGAGACCCAGTACTTC.

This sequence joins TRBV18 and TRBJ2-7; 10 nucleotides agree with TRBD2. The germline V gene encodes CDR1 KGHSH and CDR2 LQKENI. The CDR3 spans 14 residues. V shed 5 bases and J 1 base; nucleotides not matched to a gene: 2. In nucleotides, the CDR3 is TGTGCCAGCTCAGCTAGCGGGGGTTCCTACGAGCAGTACTTC. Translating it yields CASSASGGSYEQYF.

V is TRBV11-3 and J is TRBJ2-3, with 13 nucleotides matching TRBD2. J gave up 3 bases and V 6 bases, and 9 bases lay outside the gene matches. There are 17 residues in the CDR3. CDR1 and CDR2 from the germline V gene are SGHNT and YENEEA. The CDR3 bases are TGTGCCAGCAGTCCTGGACTAGCGGGAGTGGAGACAGATACGCAGTATTTT. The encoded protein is CASSPGLAGVETDTQYF.

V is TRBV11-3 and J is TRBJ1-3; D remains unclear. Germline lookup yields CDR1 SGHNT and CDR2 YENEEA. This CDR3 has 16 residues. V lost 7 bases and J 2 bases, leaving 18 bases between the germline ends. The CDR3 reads CASTTRKDGTGNTIYF. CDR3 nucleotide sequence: TGTGCCAGCACAACGAGAAAGGACGGCACTGGAAACACCATATATTTT.

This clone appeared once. CDR3 protein: CASSGQGAVTEAFF. CDR3 coding DNA: TGTGCCAGCAGTGGACAGGGGGCTGTCACTGAAGCTTTCTTT. The chain links TRBV6-8 to TRBJ1-1; TRBD1 matches 11 bases. The junction had 3 bases not matched to a gene; V was cut back by 5 bases and J by 4 bases. Germline CDR1 reads MNHGY; CDR2 reads SAAAGT. There are 14 residues in the CDR3.

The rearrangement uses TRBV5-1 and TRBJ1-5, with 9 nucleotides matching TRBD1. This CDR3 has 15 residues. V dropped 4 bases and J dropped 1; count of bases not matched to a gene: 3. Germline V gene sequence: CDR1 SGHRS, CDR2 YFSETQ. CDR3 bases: TGCGCCAGCAGCGAAGGGACAGGGAGCAATCAGCCCCAGCATTTT. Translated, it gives CASSEGTGSNQPQHF. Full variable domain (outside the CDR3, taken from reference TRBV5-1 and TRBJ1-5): KAGVTQTPRYLIKTRGQQVTLSCSPISGHRSVSWYQQTPGQGLQFLFEYFSETQRNKGNFPGRFSGRQFSNSRSEMNVSTLELGDSALYLCASSEGTGSNQPQHFGDGTRLSIL.